The 28 T cell receptor beta chains below all came from one sample that was sequenced in a study of T cells in Graves' hyperthyroidism and ophthalmopathy. The investigators amplified TCR beta CDR3 regions from RNA transcripts. First-round RT-PCR with HTBI primers amplified the TCR CDR3 region. TCRdb re-derived calls from the multiplex PCR reads in MiXCR, one entry per CDR3 protein. Among about 660,000 distinct CDR3 sequences listed, roughly 46% were seen once. Material for sequencing was peripheral blood or thyroid tissue (not recorded which). The receptors here all came from an adult man with Graves' disease, either hyperthyroidism or ophthalmopathy (not recorded which).

The chain combines TRBV6-5 with TRBJ1-2; 7 bases match TRBD1. Trimming cost V 6 bases and J 11 bases; bases outside gene matches: 15. Germline CDR1 is MNHEY and CDR2 is SVGAGI. The CDR3 is 14 residues long. CDR3 residues: CASRPDRPPPEYTF. CDR3 DNA sequence: TGTGCCAGCAGACCGGACAGGCCTCCCCCGGAGTACACCTTC.

This clonotype has a count of ten or more. The genes are TRBV10-2 and TRBJ1-6; D uncertain. CDR1 is WSHSY, CDR2 SAAADI, per germline. CDR3 size: 17 residues. The V end lost 0 bases, the J end lost 0 bases, and 9 bases lay between the germline ends. The CDR3 loop reads CASSESDRFSYNSPLHF. CDR3 DNA: TGCGCCAGCAGTGAGTCGGATCGATTCTCCTATAATTCACCCCTCCACTTT.

As concerns this clonotype: This may come from a read error, since a much larger clone is one base off. The CDR3 ends on some other residue instead of the conserved phenylalanine or tryptophan, so this is likely a read error. The CDR3 is CASSLPGTGGETQYL. The CDR3 nucleotides read TGTGCCAGCAGCTTACCCGGGACAGGGGGCGAGACCCAGTACCTC. The V gene is TRBV7-6, the J gene TRBJ2-5, with TRBD1 matching 12 bases. CDR3 size: 15 residues. In germline, CDR1 is SGHVS, CDR2 FNYEAQ. The V segment lost 2 bases and the J segment 5 bases; nucleotides outside the gene matches: 3.

This clonotype has more than one count but fewer than ten. V gene TRBV7-9 combines with J gene TRBJ1-5; weak D call: TRBD1 (5 bases). Germline V gene sequence: CDR1 SEHNR, CDR2 FQNEAQ (reference sequence). Trimming pared 3 bases from V and 9 bases from J, leaving 21 bases between. CDR3 length: 16 residues. CDR3 amino acids: CASSLPPTGPGGPQHF. CDR3 DNA: TGTGCCAGCAGCTTGCCCCCTACAGGTCCCGGAGGGCCCCAGCATTTT.

The chain links TRBV6-1 to TRBJ2-5; a possible D gene is TRBD1 (5 bases). Germline CDR1 MNHNS, CDR2 SASEGT. The CDR3 contains 14 residues. Trimming pared 6 bases from V and 4 bases from J, leaving 15 bases between. The CDR3 DNA is TGTGCCAGCAGACCTGACAGTGTGAGAGAGACCCAGTACTTC. Amino acid sequence: CASRPDSVRETQYF.

The chain employs TRBV11-2 and TRBJ2-6; possibly TRBD1 or TRBD2 for D (5 bases each). Trimming cost V 1 base and J 11 bases, with 15 bases left between them. This CDR3 is 15 amino acids long. Germline CDR1 and CDR2: SGHAT and FQNNGV. The CDR3 coding sequence is TGTGCCAGCAGCTTAGCGCGGATGGGGACCTACGTCCTGACTTTC. It yields the protein CASSLARMGTYVLTF.

This chain connects TRBV15 to TRBJ1-6; 7 positions agree with TRBD1. J lost 8 bases, V lost 5 bases, and 9 bases had no gene match. This CDR3 has 15 amino acids. The germline gives CDR1 LNHNV, CDR2 YYDKDF (reference sequence). The CDR3: CATSASTGIDSPLHF. CDR3 DNA sequence: TGTGCCACCAGCGCATCGACAGGGATCGATTCACCCCTCCACTTT.

The chain employs TRBV9 and TRBJ1-2; D might be TRBD1 (6 bases). Trimming removed 1 base at V and 1 base at J, with 8 bases between. Germline-derived CDR1 and CDR2 are SGDLS and YYNGEE. The CDR3 length is 14 residues. CDR3 sequence: CASSVYRDNYGYTF. CDR3 bases: TGTGCCAGCAGCGTATACAGGGATAACTATGGCTACACCTTC.

The J gene is TRBJ1-1, the V gene TRBV11-1; D remains unclear. With 6 bases removed from V and 11 bases from J, the gap between germline ends came to 19 bases. Looked up from germline, CDR1 is SGHAT and CDR2 is FQDESV (reference sequence). This CDR3 is 13 amino acids long. The CDR3 bases are TGTGCCAGCAGTGAAGTCATGTTAGGGATGGCTTTCTTT. Protein sequence: CASSEVMLGMAFF.

This sequence joins TRBV12-3 or TRBV12-4 and TRBJ1-2; D is unresolved. CDR3 length: 13 amino acids. V dropped 3 bases and J dropped 0 bases, with 5 bases sitting between them. The CDR3 is CASSFSTNYGYTF. CDR3 bases: TGTGCCAGCAGTTTTAGCACTAACTATGGCTACACCTTC.

V usage is TRBV29-1 and J usage is TRBJ2-5, with TRBD2 identical over 7 bases. The V segment lost 8 bases and the J segment 0 bases; nucleotides outside the gene matches: 12. This CDR3 has 15 amino acids. Germline V gene lookup returns CDR1 SQVTM and CDR2 ANQGSEA. The CDR3 DNA reads as TGCAGCCCCGCGGGGGTAGCGGGCCACCAAGAGACCCAGTACTTC. Its protein is CSPAGVAGHQETQYF.

This clonotype has only a few counts. The J gene is TRBJ1-6, the V gene TRBV7-8; possible D gene TRBD1, 5 bases. The CDR3 sequence is 13 residues long. Trimming shortened V by 6 bases and J by 8 bases, and 11 bases separated the two germline ends. CDR1 is SGHVS and CDR2 is FQNEAQ in the germline V gene. CDR3 bases: TGTGCCAGCAGTTTAACAGGCGATTCACCCCTCCACTTT. It is translated as CASSLTGDSPLHF.

This clonotype was seen more than once but under ten times. The gene calls are TRBV6-1 and TRBJ1-2, with TRBD1 as a possible D gene (6 bases). Trimming left V 6 bases short and J 3 bases short, with 11 bases between. The germline V gene encodes CDR1 MNHNS and CDR2 SASEGT. This CDR3 region has 13 residues. Here the CDR3 DNA reads TGTGCCAGCAGACCGGGACACGACTATGGCTACACCTTC. Translating it yields CASRPGHDYGYTF.

The chain employs TRBV11-2 and TRBJ2-7, with D perhaps TRBD1 or TRBD2 (7 bases each). The CDR3 has 15 residues. V was pared by 0 bases and J by 7 bases, with 16 bases between. Germline CDR1 and CDR2: SGHAT and FQNNGV. For the CDR3, the DNA is TGTGCCAGCAGCTTAGATCAGGGGGGGGGGGTTGAGCAGTACTTC. It yields the protein CASSLDQGGGVEQYF.

This clonotype was seen only a few times. The V gene is TRBV12-3 or TRBV12-4, the J gene TRBJ2-7, with 10 bases lining up with TRBD1. Losses at the gene ends were 5 bases for V and 3 bases for J; bases not matched to a gene: 4. The CDR3 extends over 14 amino acids. CDR3 loop: CASSVTGGVYEQYF. The CDR3 nucleotides are TGTGCCAGCAGTGTGACAGGGGGCGTCTACGAGCAGTACTTC.

V is TRBV7-9 and J is TRBJ1-5; D gene ambiguous. V lost 6 bases and J 2 bases, leaving 8 bases between the germline ends. CDR1 SEHNR and CDR2 FQNEAQ come from the germline V gene (reference sequence). The CDR3 spans 13 residues. The CDR3 region has the DNA TGTGCCAGCAGACCCCTAGGCAATCAGCCCCAGCATTTT. It yields the protein CASRPLGNQPQHF.

V is TRBV7-2 and J is TRBJ2-7, with a weak D call TRBD1 (7 bases). The V gene's germline CDR1 is SGHTA and CDR2 FQGNSA. The V end lost 1 base, the J end lost 6 bases, and 16 bases lay between the germline ends. There are 15 residues in the CDR3. CDR3 in DNA: TGTGCCAGCAGCTTAGTCCCAGGGGGGTCTCGCGAGCAGTACTTC. Translation gives CASSLVPGGSREQYF.

The gene calls are TRBV7-9 and TRBJ1-1; TRBD1 aligns across 7 bases. Trimming at V came to 5 bases and at J to 6 bases, leaving 9 bases not matched to a gene. Germline assignment: CDR1 SEHNR and CDR2 FQNEAQ (reference sequence). This CDR3 is 14 amino acids long. CDR3 sequence reads: CASSPRQGFPEAFF. CDR3 sequence (DNA): TGTGCCAGCAGCCCTCGACAGGGCTTCCCTGAAGCTTTCTTT.

This clonotype showed up many times. The CDR3 DNA reads TGTGCCAGTAGTGCGACGTCAGGGGTGGGGGCTTTCTTT. This sequence encodes CASSATSGVGAFF. V is TRBV19 and J is TRBJ1-1, with D perhaps TRBD1 (6 bases). Germline assignment: CDR1 LNHDA and CDR2 SQIVND (reference sequence). This CDR3 has 13 amino acids. Trimming shortened V by 5 bases and J by 11 bases, and 18 bases separated the two germline ends.

The chain is built from TRBV20-1 and TRBJ2-7, with 9 bases identical to TRBD1. The germline V gene encodes CDR1 DFQATT and CDR2 SNEGSKA (reference sequence). V was clipped by 2 bases and J by 6 bases; unmatched bases: 17. The CDR3 covers 17 residues. The CDR3 nucleotides are TGCAGTGCTAGATGGGGGGGCCGGGACAGGGTACGTTCCGAGCAGTACTTC. It is translated as CSARWGGRDRVRSEQYF.

This clonotype is a singleton in its sample. The gene calls are TRBV25-1 and TRBJ1-4, with 9 bases aligning to TRBD1. Germline CDR1 reads MGHDK; CDR2 reads SYGVNS. V shed 7 bases and J 7 bases; nucleotides not matched to a gene: 7. This CDR3 has 14 residues. CDR3 sequence: CASITGTGTEKLFF. DNA of the CDR3: TGTGCCAGCATTACCGGGACAGGGACTGAAAAACTGTTTTTT.

The V and J genes are TRBV25-1 and TRBJ2-7; 9 bases match TRBD1. The germline V gene has CDR1 MGHDK and CDR2 SYGVNS. This CDR3 spans 14 amino acids. The V gene end was trimmed by 9 bases and the J gene end by 5 bases; junction bases not matched to a gene: 11. In DNA, the CDR3 is TGTGCCAGTAACGCCGGGACAGGGCCCGACGAGCAGTACTTC. Protein sequence: CASNAGTGPDEQYF.

V is TRBV5-1 and J is TRBJ1-6; tentative D call: TRBD1 (6 bases). Trimming pared 1 base from V and 7 bases from J, leaving 15 bases between. The CDR3 extends over 16 amino acids. Germline-derived CDR1 and CDR2 are SGHRS and YFSETQ. The CDR3 is CASSLRGVVENSPLHF. CDR3 DNA: TGCGCCAGCAGCTTGAGGGGGGTGGTGGAGAATTCACCCCTCCACTTT.

This clonotype came up many times. The rearrangement joins TRBV7-8 to TRBJ1-1; 7 bases align to TRBD1. The CDR3 length is 15 residues. Unmatched junction bases numbered 7, after V lost 6 bases and J lost 0 bases. Germline V gene sequence: CDR1 SGHVS, CDR2 FQNEAQ. The DNA of the CDR3 is TGTGCCAGCAGTAGAAGGACAGGCTTGAACACTGAAGCTTTCTTT. This sequence encodes CASSRRTGLNTEAFF.

This clonotype was recorded a few times. The gene calls are TRBV5-1 and TRBJ1-3; the D gene is possibly TRBD1 (5 bases). CDR1 and CDR2 (germline): SGHRS, YFSETQ. The CDR3 has 16 amino acids. V was clipped by 0 bases and J by 6 bases, with 16 bases between them. The CDR3, as DNA: TGCGCCAGCAGCTTGGCCCAGGGCCCCTTTCAAAACACCATATATTTT. It codes for CASSLAQGPFQNTIYF.

This chain joins TRBV29-1 and TRBJ1-1; TRBD1 agrees at 9 bases. The CDR3 spans 14 residues. Germline assignment: CDR1 SQVTM and CDR2 ANQGSEA. Trimming at V came to 7 bases and at J to 0 bases, leaving 6 bases not matched to a gene. This CDR3 is CSAGYRGLNTEAFF. As DNA, the CDR3 is TGCAGCGCCGGGTACAGGGGGCTGAACACTGAAGCTTTCTTT.

J is TRBJ2-7 and V is TRBV11-2; TRBD2 matches 10 bases. V was pared by 0 bases and J by 10 bases, with 15 bases of the junction left unmatched. Germline assignment: CDR1 SGHAT and CDR2 FQNNGV. The CDR3 runs to 17 residues. The CDR3: CASSLELAGWLQETQYF. The CDR3 nucleotides are TGTGCCAGCAGCTTAGAACTAGCGGGGTGGCTTCAAGAAACCCAGTACTTC.

This clonotype was counted only a few times. This chain uses TRBV7-8 with TRBJ1-6; the D gene is possibly TRBD1 (5 bases). CDR1 is SGHVS and CDR2 is FQNEAQ in the germline V gene. V shed 8 bases and J shed 5 bases, with 16 bases lying between them. The length of the CDR3 is 15 residues. The CDR3 sequence is CASVRGAGNNSPLHF. The CDR3 DNA sequence: TGTGCCAGCGTCCGTGGGGCAGGGAATAATTCACCCCTCCACTTT.